Listed below are T cell receptor beta chains from one sample, sequenced in a study of blood T cells in healthy people across ages. One entry per CDR3 protein results from TCRdb running MiXCR on the 5' RACE reads. The sample includes almost 800,000 distinct CDR3 sequences, 55% to 70% of them seen just once. Sequenced material: blood. Receptor source: a young man in good health. Each CDR3 is given with its conserved first and last residue. A D gene is named only where the DNA matches it firmly. Clone size is stated in some rows and not others, as once, few, many or a class when expanded.

>15|TRBJ1-1|.|.|TRBV10-3
TGTGCCATCAGCCTATCGAATGGTAGGACACCTGAAGCTTTCTTT
CAISLSNGRTPEAFF
>12|TRBJ1-5|.|.|TRBV28
TGTGCCAGCAGCGCTGGGAATCAGCCCCAGCATTTT
CASSAGNQPQHF
>14|TRBJ1-6|TRBD1|many|TRBV7-2
TGTGCCAGCAGCTTTGGGACAGGACTTTCACCCCTCCACTTT
CASSFGTGLSPLHF
>14|TRBJ2-1|TRBD2|.|TRBV5-1
TGCGCCAGCAGCTCGTCTAGCGGGTACAATGAGCAGTTCTTC
CASSSSSGYNEQFF
>15|TRBJ2-1|TRBD1|.|TRBV5-5
TGTGCCAGCAGTCCCGGGACAGGGATTTACAATGAGCAGTTCTTC
CASSPGTGIYNEQFF
>15|TRBJ2-3|.|.|TRBV10-1
TGCGCCAGCATCAACCCCCAGGGCAGCACAGATACGCAGTATTTT
CASINPQGSTDTQYF
>14|TRBJ1-1|.|.|TRBV29-1
TGCAGCGTATGGGAGGGGCTTCAATCCACTGAAGCTTTCTTT
CSVWEGLQSTEAFF
>17|TRBJ2-5|TRBD2|.|TRBV7-9
TGTGCCAGCAGCTTAACCCGGACTAGCGCAAGGGTTGAGACCCAGTACTTC
CASSLTRTSARVETQYF
>15|TRBJ1-2|TRBD1|.|TRBV2
TGTGCCAGCAGTGAAGGCGGACAGGGCGGGCTTAGCTACACCTTC
CASSEGGQGGLSYTF
>13|TRBJ2-7|.|.|TRBV9
TGTGCCAGCAGCGTAGGGGTTACGGATGAGCAGTACTTC
CASSVGVTDEQYF
>15|TRBJ1-5|.|few|TRBV28
TGTGCCAGCAGTTTAATCGGTGCAGGCAATCAGCCCCAGCATTTT
CASSLIGAGNQPQHF
>12|TRBJ2-7|.|few|TRBV28
TGTGCCAGCAGTCCGATTAGGTACGAGCAGTACTTC
CASSPIRYEQYF
>15|TRBJ2-5|TRBD2|.|TRBV5-1
TGCGCCAGCAGTCGCTCTAGCGGTTTCCAAGAGACCCAGTACTTC
CASSRSSGFQETQYF
>15|TRBJ2-7|TRBD2|.|TRBV20-1
TGCAGTGCTCCTGCATGGACTAGCGTATCGGGCGAGCAGTACTTC
CSAPAWTSVSGEQYF
>16|TRBJ2-1|TRBD2|.|TRBV3-1
TGTGCCAGCAGCAGGACTAGCGGGGGGTTGTACAATGAGCAGTTCTTC
CASSRTSGGLYNEQFF
>14|TRBJ2-3|.|few|TRBV5-1
TGCGCCAGCAGCGGGTGGGGGAGCACAGATACGCAGTATTTT
CASSGWGSTDTQYF
>14|TRBJ1-1|.|.|TRBV6-5
TGTGCCAGCAGTTTCTCGGGGACCGCTGATGAAGCTTTCTTT
CASSFSGTADEAFF
>12|TRBJ1-2|.|.|TRBV7-9
TGTGCCAGCAGCTTAGCAGACTATGGCTACACCTTC
CASSLADYGYTF
>14|TRBJ2-1|.|.|TRBV6-6
TGTGCCAGCCTCAGACAGGCCTCCTACAATGAGCAGTTCTTC
CASLRQASYNEQFF
>17|TRBJ2-3|TRBD2|.|TRBV5-1
TGCGCCAGCAGCTTGTTTTGGGCGGGAGAGTTTACAGATACGCAGTATTTT
CASSLFWAGEFTDTQYF
>16|TRBJ2-6|.|.|TRBV25-1
TGTGCCAGCACACAGCCAGGAAGCTCTGGGGCCAACGTCCTGACTTTC
CASTQPGSSGANVLTF
>14|TRBJ1-2|.|.|TRBV7-8
TGTGCCAGCAGCTCCCAGGGGTCCAGCTATGGCTACACCTTC
CASSSQGSSYGYTF
>13|TRBJ2-4|.|.|TRBV28
TGTACCAGCAGGGCCACTATCCAGGGCGGTCAGTACTTC
CTSRATIQGGQYF
>14|TRBJ2-3|.|few|TRBV6-2/TRBV6-3
TGTGCCAGCAGGCCGCGTGCTAGCACAGATACGCAGTATTTT
CASRPRASTDTQYF
>15|TRBJ2-5|.|.|TRBV4-1
TGCGCCAGCAGCCAAGAGAAAGCGGTAGGAGAGACCCAGTACTTC
CASSQEKAVGETQYF
>20|TRBJ2-3|TRBD2|.|TRBV25-1
TGTGCCAGCAGTGAATATAGTGGGGCCGGACTAGCGGTACACACAGATACGCAGTATTTT
CASSEYSGAGLAVHTDTQYF
>16|TRBJ2-1|TRBD1|.|TRBV7-2
TGTGCCAGCAGCCTGCAAAGCGGACAGGGGTTAAATGAGCAGTTCTTC
CASSLQSGQGLNEQFF
>11|TRBJ2-1|.|few|TRBV27
TGTGCCAGCAGTTTTGGTGTGGAACAGTTCTTC
CASSFGVEQFF
>14|TRBJ2-3|.|.|TRBV25-1
TGTGCCAGCACGGGCGGACTTATGGAGGATACGCAGTATTTT
CASTGGLMEDTQYF
>13|TRBJ1-1|.|many|TRBV7-9
TGTGCCAGCAGCCCTCCGGGAAACACTGAAGCTTTCTTT
CASSPPGNTEAFF
>14|TRBJ1-2|.|.|TRBV7-3
TGTGCCAGCAGCCCGGGAGGGACGGACTATGGCTACACCTTC
CASSPGGTDYGYTF
>14|TRBJ2-7|.|.|TRBV20-1
TGCAGTGCTAGATCCGGGACTCTGCCCTACGAGCAGTACTTC
CSARSGTLPYEQYF
>14|TRBJ2-7|TRBD1|few|TRBV10-3
TGTGCCATGGCTCAGGGTGGTTGGGACAGGGAGCAGTACTTC
CAMAQGGWDREQYF
>15|TRBJ2-3|.|.|TRBV7-6
TGTGCCAGCAGTCACCGGACCTTCAGCACAGATACGCAGTATTTT
CASSHRTFSTDTQYF
>14|TRBJ2-7|.|.|TRBV27
TGTGCCACTAGAAGACCACTCACACACAATGAGCAGTACTTC
CATRRPLTHNEQYF
>16|TRBJ1-1|.|.|TRBV6-5
TGTGCCAGCAGTTACTCGGAGTCGGGGGCGAACACTGAAGCTTTCTTT
CASSYSESGANTEAFF
>16|TRBJ2-6|.|few|TRBV7-6
TGTGCCAGCAGCTCCGCAGGAGTGCTTGGGGCCAACGTCCTGACTTTC
CASSSAGVLGANVLTF
>15|TRBJ2-5|.|.|TRBV27
TGTGCCAGCAGTTTACTTAGCGGCTTTCAAGAGACCCAGTACTTC
CASSLLSGFQETQYF
>13|TRBJ2-5|.|.|TRBV20-1
TGCAGTGCTAGAGATCCTTACTTTGGGTCCCAGTACTTC
CSARDPYFGSQYF
>15|TRBJ2-7|.|.|TRBV3-1
TGTGCCAGCAGCCAAGGGCCCGGGTCTTCCTACGAGCAGTACTTC
CASSQGPGSSYEQYF
>14|TRBJ2-1|.|.|TRBV20-1
TGCAGTGCTAGAGAGGGACTTACATACAATGAGCAGTTCTTC
CSAREGLTYNEQFF
>14|TRBJ1-2|.|.|TRBV20-1
TGCAGTGTTAGTAAAGAATTCTATAACTATGGCTACACCTTC
CSVSKEFYNYGYTF
>13|TRBJ1-2|.|.|TRBV30
TGTGCCTGGACCCGCGACGGAGCTCATGGCTACACCTTC
CAWTRDGAHGYTF
>17|TRBJ2-5|TRBD1|.|TRBV5-5
TGTGCCAGCACCCGGGAGGTTTTTGGACAGGGGGCAGAGACCCAGTACTTC
CASTREVFGQGAETQYF
>14|TRBJ2-5|.|.|TRBV9
TGTGCCAGCAGCGCGGGGGACAGCCAAGAGACCCAGTACTTC
CASSAGDSQETQYF
>14|TRBJ1-2|.|.|TRBV7-9
TGTGCCAGCAGCTTAGTTATGTACAGAAATGGCTACACCTTC
CASSLVMYRNGYTF
>18|TRBJ2-7|TRBD2|.|TRBV4-2
TGTGCCAGCAGCCAACAACTAGCGGGGGGCGACCTCTCCTACGAGCAGTACTTC
CASSQQLAGGDLSYEQYF
>15|TRBJ1-5|TRBD1|.|TRBV10-3
TGTGCCACGGGACAGGGCGCGGCGGATCATCAGCCCCAGCATTTT
CATGQGAADHQPQHF
>14|TRBJ2-1|TRBD2|many|TRBV12-3/TRBV12-4
TGTGCCAGCAGTTTGCTAGCGGCCCTTAATGAGCAGTTCTTC
CASSLLAALNEQFF
>13|TRBJ2-5|.|.|TRBV20-1
TGCAGTGCTAGAGCTGAACGAGAAGAGACCCAGTACTTC
CSARAEREETQYF
>18|TRBJ2-6|.|.|TRBV10-3
TGTGCCATCAGTGAGACGAATCAGCTACTGTCTGGGGCCAACGTCCTGACTTTC
CAISETNQLLSGANVLTF
>16|TRBJ2-7|TRBD2|few|TRBV5-1
TGCGCCAGCAGCCGCGAGTCGGGGGGAAGCTCCTACGAGCAGTACTTC
CASSRESGGSSYEQYF
>17|TRBJ2-7|.|.|TRBV7-2
TGTGCCAGCAGCTCCGACGTGTTGAGGGCGGGGATCGACGAGCAGTACTTC
CASSSDVLRAGIDEQYF
>13|TRBJ2-1|.|.|TRBV20-1
TGCAGTGCTAGAACAGGGACTCGCAATGAGCAGTTCTTC
CSARTGTRNEQFF